The 27 T cell receptor beta chains below all came from one sample that was sequenced in a study of T cell clonality in common variable immunodeficiency. Clones were sequenced by immunoSEQ multiplex PCR, and TCRdb holds only the in-frame ones, with some missing. This sample comprises about 81,000 clones, none seen once only. The sequencing sample was made of peripheral blood mononuclear cells. The source is a person aged 18 to 69 in good health.

In this sample, this clone turned up many times. The sequence runs out 3 residues before the end of the CDR3; the remainder is reconstructed from the germline J gene. The J gene is TRBJ2-3, the V gene TRBV20-1; 10 bases match TRBD2. J was trimmed by 2 bases and V by 3 bases; bases with no gene match: 11. Germline V CDR1 and CDR2: DFQATT, SNEGSKA (reference sequence). CDR3 size: 17 residues. The CDR3 loop is CSASTRRAGGPTDTQYF. The sequenced part of the CDR3 DNA is TGCAGTGCTAGCACACGTCGAGCGGGAGGGCCCACAGATACG.

Concerning this clone: The read gets to within 3 residues of the CDR3 end, and the germline J gene fills in the rest. The chain links TRBV11-3 to TRBJ2-1, with TRBD2 matching 9 bases. This CDR3 is 15 amino acids long. Germline trimming cut 2 bases from V and 6 bases from J; bases unmatched to any gene: 5. Germline lookup yields CDR1 SGHNT and CDR2 YENEEA. The CDR3 sequence: CASSLSSGRFNEQFF. The CDR3 bases that were read are TGTGCCAGCAGCTTATCCAGCGGGAGGTTCAATGAG. The full variable domain, its missing parts supplied by reference TRBV11-3 and TRBJ2-1, is EAGVVQSPRYKIIEKKQPVAFWCNPISGHNTLYWYLQNLGQGPELLIRYENEEAVDDSQLPKDRFSAERLKGVDSTLKIQPAELGDSAVYLCASSLSSGRFNEQFFGPGTRLTVL.

This clone was observed at least ten times. Read data end 3 residues before the CDR3 end; the end is taken from the germline J gene. The gene calls are TRBV10-3 and TRBJ1-5, with D possibly matching TRBD1 (5 bases). The germline gives CDR1 ENHRY, CDR2 SYGVKD. Trimming shortened V by 6 bases and J by 4 bases, and 10 bases separated the two germline ends. The CDR3 runs 13 residues. The CDR3: CAIRETVNQPQHF. The sequenced part of the CDR3 DNA is TGTGCCATCAGGGAGACAGTAAATCAGCCC.

This clone was seen at least ten times. The sequence runs out 3 residues before the end of the CDR3; the remainder is reconstructed from the germline J gene. The chain uses TRBV20-1 and TRBJ1-1; TRBD1 matches at 7 bases. V shed 6 bases and J 4 bases; nucleotides not matched to a gene: 5. Germline V lookup: CDR1 DFQATT, CDR2 SNEGSKA (reference sequence). This CDR3 is 12 amino acids long. This CDR3 reads CSALTGVTEAFF. CDR3 DNA (partial): TGCAGTGCCCTCACAGGGGTCACTGAA.

This clone has at least ten counts. The sequenced part of the CDR3 DNA is TGTGCCAGCAGTCCTCTAGGTTGGGATGAG. It specifies CASSPLGWDE. The full CDR3 protein reads CASSPLGWDEQFF. The chain joins TRBV6-2 or TRBV6-3 to TRBJ2-1; no reliable D call. Read coverage stops 3 residues before the CDR3 terminus; the germline J gene supplies the remainder. The CDR3 is 13 residues long. Germline lookup yields CDR1 MNHEY and CDR2 SVGEGT. Trimming removed 5 bases at V and 8 bases at J, with 13 bases between.

This clone was counted at least ten times. The observed sequence ends 3 residues before the CDR3 terminus, with the missing tail filled in from the germline J gene. This rearrangement joins TRBV20-1 to TRBJ2-1; 12 positions agree with TRBD2. V shed 6 bases, J shed 3 bases, and the junction held 3 bases outside the gene matches. The CDR3 length is 14 residues. Germline CDR1 and CDR2: DFQATT and SNEGSKA (reference sequence). The sequenced CDR3 bases are TGCAGTGCCCAGACTAGCGGGAGCTACAATGAG. Protein: CSAQTSGSYNE. The entire CDR3 reads CSAQTSGSYNEQFF.

This clone was counted at least ten times. The read ends 3 residues early relative to the CDR3; the germline J gene fills the gap. Other DNA sequences in this sample translate to the same CDR3. V gene TRBV5-4 combines with J gene TRBJ2-3, with a tentative D call TRBD1 (6 bases). The CDR3 spans 15 residues. V lost 5 bases and J lost 5, with 18 bases in between. Germline V gene data show CDR1 as SGHNT and CDR2 as YYREEE (reference sequence). The CDR3 loop is CASSFGTSGGDTQYF. CDR3 DNA, as far as it was read: TGTGCCAGCAGTTTTGGGACATCCGGCGGAGATACG.

The table lists this clone with many counts. Coverage ceases 3 residues before the CDR3 finishes, and the germline J gene fills in the end. The rearrangement joins TRBV5-4 to TRBJ2-7; 11 bases match TRBD1. J lost 6 bases, V lost 4 bases, and 6 bases had no gene match. Germline CDR1 is SGHNT and CDR2 is YYREEE (reference sequence). The CDR3 extends over 14 amino acids. The CDR3 bases that were read are TGTGCCAGCAGCCCCGGGACAGGGGGTCTCGAG. The encoded protein is CASSPGTGGLE. The CDR3 in its entirety is CASSPGTGGLEQYF.

This clone showed up many times. The CDR3 extends 3 residues past the end of the read, so its final part is completed from the germline J gene. This chain uses TRBV11-2 with TRBJ1-1, with 8 bases fitting TRBD1. This CDR3 is 15 amino acids long. CDR1 is SGHAT and CDR2 is FQNNGV in the germline V gene. J was trimmed by 1 base and V by 4 bases; bases with no gene match: 5. The CDR3 bases that were read are TGTGCCAGCAGCTCCAGGGGGCGCAGGAACACTGAA. This gives the protein CASSSRGRRNTE. The whole CDR3 is CASSSRGRRNTEAFF.

This clone was counted many times. The read ends 3 residues shy of where the CDR3 ends; the end is completed using the germline J gene. The rearrangement uses TRBV30 and TRBJ2-6; D may be TRBD1 (6 bases). CDR3 length equals 16 residues. Trimming shortened V by 0 bases and J by 0 bases, and 9 bases separated the two germline ends. The germline V gene has CDR1 GTSNPN and CDR2 SVGIG (reference sequence). The sequenced part of the CDR3 DNA is TGTGCCTGGAGTGTACAGGGCCGCTCTGGGGCCAACGTC. This encodes CAWSVQGRSGANV. The CDR3 reads in full as CAWSVQGRSGANVLTF. Full variable domain (missing parts from reference TRBV30 and TRBJ2-6): SQTIHQWPATLVQPVGSPLSLECTVEGTSNPNLYWYRQAAGRGLQLLFYSVGIGQISSEVPQNLSASRPQDRQFILSSKKLLLSDSGFYLCAWSVQGRSGANVLTFGAGSRLTVL.

This clone has ten or more counts. The read comes to an end 3 residues before the CDR3 does, leaving the germline J gene to fill in the end. V usage is TRBV19 and J usage is TRBJ2-6; D ambiguous. Trimming took 2 bases from V and 0 from J, leaving 5 bases between them. The CDR3 has 15 residues. CDR1 is LNHDA and CDR2 is SQIVND in the germline V gene (reference sequence). The CDR3 loop reads CASSIQVSGANVLTF. CDR3 DNA, as far as it was read: TGTGCCAGTAGTATACAGGTCTCTGGGGCCAACGTC. Full variable domain (rest looked up from reference TRBV19 and TRBJ2-6): DGGITQSPKYLFRKEGQNVTLSCEQNLNHDAMYWYRQDPGQGLRLIYYSQIVNDFQKGDIAEGYSVSREKKESFPLTVTSAQKNPTAFYLCASSIQVSGANVLTFGAGSRLTVL.

In its sample, this clone was seen many times. The observed sequence ends 3 residues before the CDR3 terminus, with the missing tail filled in from the germline J gene. The rearrangement links TRBV20-1 to TRBJ1-4; possible D gene TRBD1, 6 bases. The ends were cut back, 8 bases at V and 0 bases at J, with 22 bases in the middle. Germline V lookup: CDR1 DFQATT, CDR2 SNEGSKA (reference sequence). The CDR3 totals 17 residues. The CDR3 protein is CSPAQGSGVATNEKLFF. The covered CDR3 bases are TGCAGTCCGGCTCAGGGCTCAGGGGTTGCAACTAATGAAAAA.

This clone was counted ten times or more. With the read ending 3 residues before the CDR3 end, the germline J gene is used to fill in that end. Other DNA sequences in the same sample also yield this CDR3. The V gene is TRBV7-9, the J gene TRBJ2-7; maybe TRBD1 (6 bases). This CDR3 contains 13 residues. Germline CDR1 reads SEHNR; CDR2 reads FQNEAQ (reference sequence). V lost 5 bases and J lost 4, with 12 bases in between. The sequenced CDR3 bases are TGTGCCAGCAGCCCCGGACAGTTTTACGAG. This translates into CASSPGQFYE. The CDR3 reads in full as CASSPGQFYEQYF.

This clone came up many times. The missing CDR3 end, 3 residues past where the read stops, is filled in from the germline J gene. V gene TRBV20-1 combines with J gene TRBJ1-4; the match to TRBD1 covers 8 bases. In germline, CDR1 is DFQATT, CDR2 SNEGSKA (reference sequence). J lost 4 bases, V lost 6 bases, and 7 bases had no gene match. There are 14 residues in the CDR3. The CDR3 sequence is CSAGWTGLNEKLFF. The sequenced CDR3 bases are TGCAGTGCGGGTTGGACAGGGCTTAATGAAAAA.

This clone has at least ten counts. The CDR3 sequence: CASSPLGTATYEQYF. The CDR3 DNA, read in part, is TGTGCCAGCAGTCCACTCGGGACAGCCACCTACGAG. The V call is TRBV12-3 or TRBV12-4, the J call TRBJ2-7, with 7 nucleotides matching TRBD1. Sequencing ends 3 residues short of the CDR3 end; the germline J gene provides the rest. The J segment lost 2 bases and the V segment lost 5 bases, leaving 9 bases of the junction unmatched. This CDR3 is built from 15 residues.

This clone was seen at least ten times. The read is 3 residues too short to cover the CDR3 end, so that end is filled in from the germline J gene. The chain joins TRBV30 to TRBJ1-6; D is possibly TRBD1 (5 bases). Germline V gene lookup returns CDR1 GTSNPN and CDR2 SVGIG (reference sequence). Deletions cut 7 bases from V and 10 bases from J, with 17 bases between. The CDR3 contains 13 residues. CDR3 in amino acids: CASDARGGSPLHF. CDR3 DNA (partial): TGTGCCTCAGACGCTAGGGGTGGGTCACCC.

This clone was observed at least ten times. The read falls 3 residues short of the CDR3 end, and the missing part is taken from the germline J gene. The chain joins TRBV7-2 to TRBJ1-2; D unclear. The CDR3 runs to 14 residues. Looked up from germline, CDR1 is SGHTA and CDR2 is FQGNSA. The germline V and J ends were trimmed by 3 bases and 5 bases, with 13 bases remaining between them. The CDR3 sequence: CASSFALAPYGYTF. CDR3 bases read: TGTGCCAGCAGCTTTGCCCTGGCTCCTTATGGC.

This clone has ten or more counts. Coverage ceases 3 residues before the CDR3 finishes, and the germline J gene fills in the end. The V call is TRBV5-1, the J call TRBJ2-2, with D possibly being TRBD2 (5 bases). Germline-derived CDR1 and CDR2 are SGHRS and YFSETQ. The CDR3 length is 15 residues. The V end was cut by 1 base, the J end by 2 bases, with 9 bases between. CDR3 in amino acids: CASSLYGENTGELFF. CDR3 DNA, as far as it was read: TGCGCCAGCAGCTTGTACGGGGAAAACACCGGGGAG.

This clone was seen at least ten times. The CDR3 is cut off 3 residues early in the read; its end comes from the germline J gene. The rearrangement uses TRBV20-1 and TRBJ2-7; unclear D gene. The CDR3 runs to 11 residues. The V gene lost 4 bases and the J gene lost 3 bases, with 7 bases spanning the gap. CDR1 is DFQATT and CDR2 is SNEGSKA in the germline V gene (reference sequence). The CDR3 here is CSANSIYEQYF. The CDR3 DNA, read in part, is TGCAGTGCTAATTCAATCTACGAG.

This clone was picked up many times. The DNA ends 3 residues before the CDR3 does, and the rest of the CDR3 is filled in from the germline J gene. The rearrangement links TRBV20-1 to TRBJ2-1; 9 bases are shared with TRBD2. This CDR3 has 15 amino acids. V dropped 5 bases and J dropped 6; count of bases not matched to a gene: 11. Germline assignment: CDR1 DFQATT and CDR2 SNEGSKA (reference sequence). Incomplete CDR3 DNA: TGCAGTGCTCTTACCGGGACTAGCTTCGGCAATGAG. Its protein product is CSALTGTSFGNE. The full CDR3 sequence reads CSALTGTSFGNEQFF.

Many counts were recorded for this clone. The read ends 3 residues before the CDR3 terminus; that terminus is restored from the germline J gene. This sequence joins TRBV19 and TRBJ2-1, with 9 nucleotides matching TRBD2. The CDR3 has 15 residues. The germline V gene encodes CDR1 LNHDA and CDR2 SQIVND (reference sequence). V was clipped by 6 bases and J by 8 bases; unmatched bases: 11. The CDR3 DNA, read in part, is TGTGCCAGTAGGAAGACCAGCGGGAGGACCGATGAG. Amino acids: CASRKTSGRTDE. The whole CDR3 protein reads CASRKTSGRTDEQFF.

This clone has ten or more counts. CDR3 bases read: TGTGCCAGCAGCTTAGCCAGGGTGAACACCGGGGAG. This translates into CASSLARVNTGE. The complete CDR3 reads CASSLARVNTGELFF. V usage is TRBV7-2 and J usage is TRBJ2-2; maybe TRBD1 (5 bases). The read terminates 3 residues ahead of where the CDR3 ends, so the germline J gene completes it. Germline CDR1 and CDR2: SGHTA and FQGNSA. Trimming removed 0 bases from V and 1 base from J, with 6 bases in between. CDR3 length equals 15 residues.

This clone was seen at least ten times. The read gets to within 3 residues of the CDR3 end, and the germline J gene fills in the rest. This sequence joins TRBV6-2 or TRBV6-3 and TRBJ2-3; D unresolved. The V gene lost 3 bases and the J gene lost 6 bases, with 10 bases spanning the gap. Looked up from germline, CDR1 is MNHEY and CDR2 is SVGEGT. The CDR3 extends over 13 amino acids. The CDR3 loop is CASSYPLRDTQYF. The CDR3 bases that were read are TGTGCCAGCAGTTATCCGCTACGGGATACG.

In this sample, this clone turned up many times. From the germline J gene comes the end of the CDR3, since the read stops 3 residues before it. J is TRBJ1-2 and V is TRBV7-9; D uncertain. The CDR3 is 15 residues long. The germline V gene encodes CDR1 SEHNR and CDR2 FQNEAQ (reference sequence). CDR3 sequence: CASSPGLLSTSGYTF. The sequenced CDR3 bases are TGTGCCAGCAGCCCTGGACTGCTCTCGACCTCGGGC.

This clone was recorded at least ten times. Read coverage stops 3 residues before the CDR3 terminus; the germline J gene supplies the remainder. The chain couples TRBV7-9 to TRBJ1-5; D gene unclear. There are 14 residues in the CDR3. With 5 bases removed from V and 6 bases from J, the gap between germline ends came to 14 bases. Looked up from germline, CDR1 is SEHNR and CDR2 is FQNEAQ (reference sequence). The DNA read from the CDR3 is TGTGCCAGCAGCCCGAAGACAATTTCTCAGCCC. It is translated as CASSPKTISQP. The complete CDR3 reads CASSPKTISQPQHF.

This clone came up many times. The DNA ends 3 residues before the CDR3 does, and the rest of the CDR3 is filled in from the germline J gene. V is TRBV7-3 and J is TRBJ2-1; a weak D match, TRBD2 (6 bases). Germline CDR1 and CDR2: SGHTA and FQGTGA. The CDR3 has 14 amino acids. V lost 1 base, J lost 7 bases, and 11 bases lay in between. The DNA read from the CDR3 is TGTGCCAGCAGCTTAAAAACTAGCAAGAATGAG. This sequence encodes CASSLKTSKNE. The CDR3 in full is CASSLKTSKNEQFF.

This clone was detected ten times or more. The part of the CDR3 DNA that was read is TGTGCCATCAGTGAGTCCCAGCGCTATGGC. Translated: CAISESQRYG. The whole CDR3 sequence reads CAISESQRYGYTF. The gene calls are TRBV10-3 and TRBJ1-2; D gene unclear. The read halts 3 residues ahead of the CDR3 end, with the missing end drawn from the germline J gene. The CDR3 covers 13 residues. V lost 0 bases, J lost 4 bases, and 6 bases lay in between. CDR1 and CDR2 (germline): ENHRY, SYGVKD.